The 10 T cell receptor beta chains below all came from one sample that was sequenced in a study of early T cells in non-severe SARS-CoV-2 infection. From the 5' RACE reads, TCRdb called clonotypes with MiXCR, one entry per CDR3 protein. The table records tens of thousands of distinct CDR3 sequences, around 10% of them present only once. Sequenced here: whole blood, sampled at baseline. These receptors were taken from an adult who was a healthcare worker with PCR-confirmed SARS-CoV-2 infection or an uninfected control (not recorded which).

In its sample, this clonotype was seen a few times. The rearrangement joins TRBV6-2 or TRBV6-3 to TRBJ2-4, with TRBD1 identical over 10 bases. Per the germline V gene, CDR1 is MNHEY and CDR2 is SVGEGT. This CDR3 spans 19 amino acids. V shed 4 bases and J 8 bases; nucleotides not matched to a gene: 20. CDR3 nucleotides: TGTGCCAGCAGTTCCCATCCCCCAAGCGACAGGGGGCCCTCGGACATTCAGTACTTC. It codes for CASSSHPPSDRGPSDIQYF.

This clonotype was detected ten times or more. As DNA, the CDR3 is TGCAGTGCTAGAGCGGCAGCGCCTAACTATGGCTACACCTTC. This translates into CSARAAAPNYGYTF. The rearrangement uses TRBV20-1 and TRBJ1-2; D not certain. The V gene's germline CDR1 is DFQATT and CDR2 SNEGSKA (reference sequence). The CDR3 extends over 14 amino acids. Trimming left V 1 base short and J 0 bases short, with 9 bases between.

This chain links TRBV12-3 or TRBV12-4 with TRBJ2-2, with a weak D call TRBD1 (6 bases). V was clipped by 1 base and J by 2 bases, with 11 bases between them. CDR3 size: 16 residues. The CDR3 region is CASSLGTAINTGELFF. The CDR3 DNA is TGTGCCAGCAGTTTAGGGACAGCGATAAACACCGGGGAGCTGTTTTTT.

A few counts support this clonotype. V usage is TRBV28 and J usage is TRBJ2-7; possibly TRBD1 for D (6 bases). Germline CDR1 is MDHEN and CDR2 is SYDVKM. The CDR3 totals 14 residues. The V end was cut by 2 bases, the J end by 1 base, with 9 bases between. CDR3 nucleotide sequence: TGTGCCAGCAGTTTAGGACAGAGGTCCTACGAGCAGTACTTC. This codes for CASSLGQRSYEQYF.

This rearrangement joins TRBV6-6 to TRBJ2-1; 7 bases match TRBD2. Trimming cost V 5 bases and J 4 bases; bases outside gene matches: 11. The germline CDR1 and CDR2 sequences are MNHNY and SVGAGI (reference sequence). There are 16 residues in the CDR3. The CDR3: CASSPPVRGTYNEQFF. The CDR3 coding sequence is TGTGCCAGCAGTCCCCCGGTGCGGGGGACGTACAATGAGCAGTTCTTC.

This clonotype has just a few counts. The chain couples TRBV5-4 to TRBJ1-1, with a weak D call TRBD1 (6 bases). CDR1 and CDR2 from the germline V gene are SGHNT and YYREEE (reference sequence). The CDR3 is made up of 15 amino acids. V was shortened by 5 bases and J by 5 bases, with 19 bases between the two germline ends. CDR3 loop: CASREYTGSGTEAFF. DNA of the CDR3: TGTGCCAGCAGGGAGTACACAGGGAGCGGGACTGAAGCTTTCTTT.

Only a few counts were recorded for this clonotype. The gene calls are TRBV3-1 and TRBJ1-4, with 10 bases lining up with TRBD1. This CDR3 has 15 residues. V lost 3 bases to trimming and J lost 6 bases; unmatched junction nucleotides: 4. Germline CDR1 is LGHDT and CDR2 is YNNKEL (reference sequence). The CDR3 here is CASSHSGTGDEKLFF. In DNA form, the CDR3 reads TGTGCCAGCAGCCACAGCGGGACAGGGGATGAAAAACTGTTTTTT.

This clonotype was observed many times. The chain links TRBV12-3 or TRBV12-4 to TRBJ2-2, with D possibly called TRBD1 or TRBD2 (5 bases each). The V end lost 7 bases, the J end lost 5 bases, and 17 bases lay between the germline ends. CDR3 length: 15 amino acids. DNA for the CDR3: TGTGCCAGCACCTGGGGGTCTACCTTAACCGGGGAGCTGTTTTTT. The encoded protein is CASTWGSTLTGELFF.

In its sample, this clonotype was seen a few times. The chain recombines TRBV15 with TRBJ1-1, with 8 bases fitting TRBD1. CDR1 and CDR2 (germline): LNHNV, YYDKDF (reference sequence). Germline trimming cut 3 bases from V and 1 base from J; bases unmatched to any gene: 4. This CDR3 has 15 amino acids. CDR3 coding DNA: TGTGCCACCAGCAGGGCAGGGGGCGGGAACACTGAAGCTTTCTTT. Translation: CATSRAGGGNTEAFF.

A few counts support this clonotype. The J gene is TRBJ2-7, the V gene TRBV5-1; D uncertain. The CDR3 runs 18 residues. The V end was cut by 4 bases, the J end by 0 bases, with 23 bases between. Germline assignment: CDR1 SGHRS and CDR2 YFSETQ. This CDR3 reads CASSHASEQARYSYEQYF. As DNA, the CDR3 is TGCGCCAGCAGCCACGCATCCGAGCAGGCACGGTACTCCTACGAGCAGTACTTC. The variable domain in full, with the rest retrieved from reference TRBV5-1 and TRBJ2-7, is KAGVTQTPRYLIKTRGQQVTLSCSPISGHRSVSWYQQTPGQGLQFLFEYFSETQRNKGNFPGRFSGRQFSNSRSEMNVSTLELGDSALYLCASSHASEQARYSYEQYFGPGTRLTVT.